These 3 T cell receptor beta chains share one sample of origin, sequenced in a study of CD8+CD57+ T cells in acquired aplastic anemia. It was genomic DNA that served as the template for profiling TCR beta VDJ and CDR3. TCRdb independently ran MiXCR on the reads; one entry per CDR3 protein. Of more than 250,000 distinct CDR3 sequences in the sample, approximately 56% are singletons; the top ten hold less than 10%. The sequenced sample was sorted CD4+, CD8+, or CD8+CD57+ T cells (not recorded which) from PBMCs. These receptors were collected from a human donor with severe aplastic anemia or a healthy control (not recorded which).

The chain couples TRBV20-1 to TRBJ2-3; 11 bases are shared with TRBD1. Germline V gene sequence: CDR1 DFQATT, CDR2 SNEGSKA (reference sequence). The V and J ends lost 6 bases and 1 base, in that order; junction bases with no gene match: 6. CDR3 length equals 15 residues. Here the CDR3 DNA reads TGCAGTGCCCCAGGACAGGGGGCCCGCACAGATACGCAGTATTTT. It codes for CSAPGQGARTDTQYF.

The chain combines TRBV24-1 with TRBJ2-5; 7 bases map to TRBD2. CDR3 size: 18 residues. The germline CDR1 and CDR2 sequences are KGHDR and SFDVKD. V shed 1 base and J 4 bases; nucleotides not matched to a gene: 14. CDR3 DNA: TGTGCCACCAGTGATTTTGGTACGGCTAGCGGTAGGGTAGAGACCCAGTACTTC. It yields the protein CATSDFGTASGRVETQYF.

This clonotype was counted ten times or more. The chain has TRBV19 and TRBJ2-7; the match to TRBD2 covers 7 bases. Trimming removed 1 base from V and 2 bases from J; junction bases left unmatched: 2. This CDR3 is built from 14 residues. The germline gives CDR1 LNHDA, CDR2 SQIVND (reference sequence). CDR3 residues: CASSIVGGTYEQYF. The CDR3 DNA is TGTGCCAGTAGTATAGTGGGGGGGACCTACGAGCAGTACTTC.